The 28 T cell receptor beta chains below were found in one sample sequenced in a study of T cell repertoires in cytomegalovirus infection. Antigens of these TCRs are unknown. TCRdb used MiXCR to reprocess the reads, holding one entry per CDR3 protein. The table lists around 770,000 distinct CDR3 sequences, 25% to 35% of them singletons. This specimen was cultured CD8+ T cells from PBMCs, taken from culture after CMV antigen stimulation. The receptors stem from a human donor in good health (CMV status not recorded). Some clones in this sample may be carry-over from other donors' samples.

The chain links TRBV5-1 to TRBJ2-6; tentative D call: TRBD1 (5 bases). CDR3 length equals 16 residues. The V end was cut by 4 bases, the J end by 3 bases, with 14 bases between. Germline V lookup: CDR1 SGHRS, CDR2 YFSETQ. CDR3 in amino acids: CASSELGARGANVLTF. CDR3 bases: TGCGCCAGCAGCGAATTAGGGGCGCGTGGGGCCAACGTCCTGACTTTC.

This clonotype showed up just a few times. As DNA, the CDR3 is TGCAGTGCTAGTCGGGCAGCACCCCCCTACGAGCAGTACTTC. Encoded protein: CSASRAAPPYEQYF. The chain is built from TRBV20-1 and TRBJ2-7; D call uncertain. V lost 3 bases and J 2 bases, leaving 14 bases between the germline ends. The CDR3 is made up of 14 amino acids. Germline CDR1 and CDR2: DFQATT and SNEGSKA (reference sequence).

This clonotype has more than one count but fewer than ten. The chain employs TRBV6-1 and TRBJ2-1; TRBD1 aligns across 8 bases. J was trimmed by 6 bases and V by 5 bases; bases with no gene match: 9. Germline V gene data show CDR1 as MNHNS and CDR2 as SASEGT. This CDR3 region has 15 residues. The CDR3 bases are TGTGCCAGCAGTTCCGCAGGGGGCGCAAGCAATGAGCAGTTCTTC. Translation: CASSSAGGASNEQFF.

In the case of this clonotype: Compared with germline, one end of the junction differs, possibly owing to a read error. The chain has TRBV9 and TRBJ2-6; tentative D call: TRBD1 (5 bases). The CDR3 totals 16 residues. The germline V gene has CDR1 SGDLS and CDR2 YYNGEE. The CDR3 here is CASSANLFSGADVLTF. The CDR3 nucleotides read TGTGCCAGCAGCGCCAACCTTTTCTCTGGGGCCGACGTCCTGACTTTC.

This clonotype was seen ten or more times. The chain joins TRBV7-8 to TRBJ1-2, with D perhaps matching TRBD1 (5 bases). V lost 0 bases and J lost 3, with 17 bases in between. This CDR3 is built from 17 residues. CDR1 is SGHVS and CDR2 is FQNEAQ in the germline V gene. The CDR3 sequence: CASSLALGPVLDYGYTF. The CDR3 DNA reads as TGTGCCAGCAGCTTAGCGCTGGGGCCCGTTCTGGACTATGGCTACACCTTC.

This clonotype was counted between two and nine times. The chain has TRBV12-3 or TRBV12-4 and TRBJ2-5; D might be TRBD1 (6 bases). The V and J ends lost 6 bases and 1 base respectively, with 15 bases between them. The CDR3 extends over 15 amino acids. The CDR3 protein is CASSAEGQFQETQYF. For the CDR3, the DNA is TGTGCCAGCAGCGCTGAGGGACAATTCCAAGAGACCCAGTACTTC.

This clonotype was detected only a few times. The genes are TRBV14 and TRBJ1-1, with D unresolved. This CDR3 spans 14 amino acids. Germline loops: CDR1 SGHDN, CDR2 FVKESK. V was clipped by 7 bases and J by 3 bases, with 15 bases between them. The CDR3 DNA follows: TGTGCCAGCACCGCTTTGGTAAGCGACACTGAAGCTTTCTTT. Encoded protein: CASTALVSDTEAFF.

CDR3 amino acids: CASSLVLALERETQYF. CDR3 nucleotides: TGCGCCAGCAGCTTGGTGCTAGCGCTGGAACGAGAGACCCAGTACTTC. The chain links TRBV5-1 to TRBJ2-5, with a weak D call TRBD2 (6 bases). The CDR3 sequence is 16 residues long. Trimming removed 0 bases at V and 4 bases at J, with 16 bases between. From germline, CDR1 is SGHRS and CDR2 YFSETQ. Based on the CDR3 plus reference TRBV5-1 and TRBJ2-5, the full variable domain is KAGVTQTPRYLIKTRGQQVTLSCSPISGHRSVSWYQQTPGQGLQFLFEYFSETQRNKGNFPGRFSGRQFSNSRSEMNVSTLELGDSALYLCASSLVLALERETQYFGPGTRLLVL.

This clonotype has a handful of counts. The chain carries TRBV5-1 and TRBJ1-1; D is perhaps TRBD1 (5 bases). The CDR3 runs to 14 residues. The ends were cut back, 5 bases at V and 1 base at J, with 12 bases in the middle. The germline CDR1 and CDR2 sequences are SGHRS and YFSETQ. CDR3 nucleotides: TGCGCCAGCAGGATAACAGGTTGGAACACTGAAGCTTTCTTT. This translates into CASRITGWNTEAFF. The variable domain in full, completed from reference TRBV5-1 and TRBJ1-1, reads KAGVTQTPRYLIKTRGQQVTLSCSPISGHRSVSWYQQTPGQGLQFLFEYFSETQRNKGNFPGRFSGRQFSNSRSEMNVSTLELGDSALYLCASRITGWNTEAFFGQGTRLTVV.

This clonotype was detected ten times or more. The J gene is TRBJ2-7, the V gene TRBV7-9, with D perhaps TRBD1 (6 bases). This CDR3 has 13 residues. Trimming stripped 5 bases from V and 2 bases from J, with 10 bases between. The germline V gene encodes CDR1 SEHNR and CDR2 FQNEAQ (reference sequence). CDR3: CASSPRDTYEQYF. The CDR3 nucleotides read TGTGCCAGCAGCCCCCGGGACACCTACGAGCAGTACTTC.

This clonotype was found a few times. The chain recombines TRBV4-2 with TRBJ2-2, with 8 positions matching TRBD1. The CDR3 is 15 amino acids. Germline CDR1 LGHNA, CDR2 YNFKEQ. V trimming: 3 bases; J trimming: 7 bases; junction bases outside the gene matches: 7. The CDR3 bases are TGTGCCAGCAGCCACTCGACAGGGGCGCTCGGGGAGCTGTTTTTT. It specifies CASSHSTGALGELFF.

In its sample, this clonotype was seen a few times. V gene TRBV20-1 combines with J gene TRBJ2-1; perhaps D is TRBD1 or TRBD2 (5 bases each). CDR1 is DFQATT, CDR2 SNEGSKA, per germline (reference sequence). With 0 bases removed from V and 5 bases from J, the gap between germline ends came to 23 bases. The CDR3 consists of 18 residues. CDR3: CSARDKGRPGLGNNEQFF. CDR3 DNA sequence: TGCAGTGCTAGAGATAAAGGGCGACCGGGGCTGGGTAACAATGAGCAGTTCTTC.

Only a few counts were recorded for this clonotype. V usage is TRBV12-3 or TRBV12-4 and J usage is TRBJ2-6; D call uncertain. CDR3 length: 16 residues. V lost 1 base and J 2 bases, leaving 9 bases between the germline ends. The CDR3 DNA sequence: TGTGCCAGCAGTTTAGTTTATGGAGCTGGGGCCAACGTCCTGACTTTC. Protein: CASSLVYGAGANVLTF.

This clonotype was counted between two and nine times. The genes are TRBV14 and TRBJ1-1, with a weak D call TRBD1 (6 bases). The CDR3 runs 17 residues. In germline, CDR1 is SGHDN, CDR2 FVKESK. Trimming left V 5 bases short and J 0 bases short, with 19 bases between. The CDR3 nucleotides read TGTGCCAGCAGCGGATGGGGACAAGCATTTTTGAACACTGAAGCTTTCTTT. As protein: CASSGWGQAFLNTEAFF.

In its sample, this clonotype was seen a few times. The V gene is TRBV29-1, the J gene TRBJ2-7; D ambiguous. Germline V CDR1 and CDR2: SQVTM, ANQGSEA. The V end was cut by 2 bases, the J end by 3 bases, with 8 bases between. The CDR3 runs 12 residues. CDR3: CSVESYRYEQYF. The CDR3 nucleotides read TGCAGCGTTGAATCTTACCGCTACGAGCAGTACTTC.

This clonotype was detected only a few times. V gene TRBV27 combines with J gene TRBJ1-2, with D unclear. Trimming removed 0 bases at V and 3 bases at J, with 11 bases between. In germline, CDR1 is MNHEY, CDR2 SMNVEV (reference sequence). This CDR3 is built from 15 residues. For the CDR3, the DNA is TGTGCCAGCAGTTTATCGTGGGTAGGCGACTATGGCTACACCTTC. Its translation is CASSLSWVGDYGYTF.

This clonotype has at least ten counts. The chain employs TRBV6-5 and TRBJ2-1; 7 nucleotides align to TRBD2. The V gene's germline CDR1 is MNHEY and CDR2 SVGAGI. The CDR3 is 14 amino acids. V was pared by 2 bases and J by 8 bases, with 6 bases of the junction left unmatched. This CDR3 is CASSYRGVADEQFF. The CDR3 DNA is TGTGCCAGCAGTTACCGGGGGGTAGCCGATGAGCAGTTCTTC.

This clonotype was recorded at least ten times. The V call is TRBV6-1, the J call TRBJ1-5, with unresolved D. Trimming left V 2 bases short and J 4 bases short, with 9 bases between. The germline V gene has CDR1 MNHNS and CDR2 SASEGT. The CDR3 is 14 amino acids. The DNA for the CDR3 is TGTGCCAGCAGTGAAATCTTGTTAAATCAGCCCCAGCATTTT. Translation: CASSEILLNQPQHF.

This chain links TRBV24-1 with TRBJ2-5; possibly TRBD1 or TRBD2 for D (6 bases each). Germline lookup yields CDR1 KGHDR and CDR2 SFDVKD. This CDR3 comprises 16 residues. V lost 1 base and J lost 2, with 13 bases in between. CDR3 amino acids: CATSDFGEGGQETQYF. The CDR3 bases are TGTGCCACCAGTGATTTCGGGGAAGGGGGGCAAGAGACCCAGTACTTC.

The chain carries TRBV11-2 and TRBJ2-7; D is possibly TRBD2 (6 bases). This CDR3 spans 14 amino acids. Per the germline V gene, CDR1 is SGHAT and CDR2 is FQNNGV. The V gene lost 0 bases and the J gene lost 4 bases, with 10 bases spanning the gap. Here the CDR3 reads CASSLEAAGYEQYV. In DNA form, the CDR3 reads TGTGCCAGCAGCTTAGAGGCCGCGGGGTACGAGCAGTACGTC.

This clonotype was recorded a few times. The chain employs TRBV7-8 and TRBJ1-3; 9 nucleotides agree with TRBD1. The CDR3 has 18 amino acids. CDR1 and CDR2 from the germline V gene are SGHVS and FQNEAQ. V shed 5 bases and J 0 bases; nucleotides not matched to a gene: 11. The CDR3 sequence is CASSPNRGRVISGNTIYF. The CDR3 nucleotides are TGTGCCAGCAGCCCCAACAGGGGGCGAGTGATCTCTGGAAACACCATATATTTT.

This clonotype was seen only a few times. The J gene is TRBJ2-1, the V gene TRBV7-6; 8 bases are shared with TRBD2. CDR3 size: 16 residues. Losses at the gene ends were 1 base for V and 7 bases for J; bases not matched to a gene: 9. The V gene's germline CDR1 is SGHVS and CDR2 FNYEAQ. The CDR3 DNA reads TGTGCCAGCAGCTTAGGAACAGCGGGGGTCGGGAATGAGCAGTTCTTC. This encodes CASSLGTAGVGNEQFF.

The rearrangement joins TRBV4-2 to TRBJ2-7; D possibly uses TRBD1 or TRBD2 (5 bases each). The CDR3 is 15 residues long. Germline V CDR1 and CDR2: LGHNA, YNFKEQ. With 0 bases removed from V and 4 bases from J, the gap between germline ends came to 13 bases. The CDR3 DNA follows: TGTGCCAGCAGCCAAGATCCAGGGAGTAGGTACGAGCAGTACTTC. Its translation: CASSQDPGSRYEQYF.

The rearrangement joins TRBV9 to TRBJ2-1, with 8 nucleotides matching TRBD2. CDR1 is SGDLS and CDR2 is YYNGEE in the germline V gene. The length of the CDR3 is 16 residues. The trim removed 0 bases at V and 4 bases at J, leaving 6 bases unmatched. The DNA for the CDR3 is TGTGCCAGCAGCGTAGAGGTGGCGGGGGGATACAATGAGCAGTTCTTC. Protein sequence: CASSVEVAGGYNEQFF.

This clonotype has a handful of counts. This sequence joins TRBV15 and TRBJ1-1; maybe TRBD1 (6 bases). Trimming removed 0 bases from V and 6 bases from J, with 8 bases in between. The CDR3 has 13 residues. The V gene's germline CDR1 is LNHNV and CDR2 YYDKDF (reference sequence). The CDR3 DNA is TGTGCCACCAGCAGAGAGGCAGGGGCTGAAGCTTTCTTT. It codes for CATSREAGAEAFF.

The chain carries TRBV4-2 and TRBJ1-1; D gene unclear. The germline V gene encodes CDR1 LGHNA and CDR2 YNFKEQ. V was shortened by 0 bases and J by 0 bases, with 11 bases between the two germline ends. The CDR3 covers 16 residues. CDR3 protein: CASSQELAGLNTEAFF. CDR3 nucleotides: TGTGCCAGCAGCCAAGAACTAGCCGGCTTGAACACTGAAGCTTTCTTT.

This clonotype was found once. The V and J genes are TRBV6-6 and TRBJ1-2, with a tentative D call TRBD1 (6 bases). The V gene's germline CDR1 is MNHNY and CDR2 SVGAGI (reference sequence). The CDR3 spans 14 residues. Trimming took 5 bases from V and 5 from J, leaving 15 bases between them. CDR3 region: CASSPGLGAYGYTF. As DNA, the CDR3 is TGTGCCAGCAGTCCTGGCCTGGGGGCATATGGCTACACCTTC.

This clonotype has more than one count but fewer than ten. V and J are TRBV10-3 and TRBJ2-7; the D gene is possibly TRBD2 (6 bases). V lost 0 bases to trimming and J lost 3 bases, with 9 bases between them. This CDR3 comprises 14 residues. CDR1 and CDR2 (germline): ENHRY, SYGVKD. The CDR3 loop reads CAISESGGNYEQYV. The CDR3 DNA follows: TGTGCCATCAGTGAGTCAGGCGGGAACTACGAGCAGTACGTC.